This T cell receptor (beta chain) was captured by sequencing in a study of shared clonotypes between healthy human individuals. This CDR3 is 15 amino acids long. Germline V gene lookup returns CDR1 MNHEY and CDR2 SMNVEV (reference sequence). V lost 0 bases, J lost 5 bases, and 6 bases stayed unmatched. The sample holds one count of this clone. What it binds is not known. Clones were sequenced by immunoSEQ multiplex PCR, and TCRdb holds only the in-frame ones, with some missing. The sample has 2 million to 3 million clones, over 85% seen once; the top ten hold approximately 0.35%. Findings and limits, study-wide: In general, naive subsets displayed greater estimated richness than memory subsets did. The study found 4.5% to 5% of naive CD4 clonotypes shared across a few donors.

The CD4+ fraction was divided into a CD45RA+ naive subset and a CD45RA-negative memory subset. The receptor was isolated from a man in his late teens or twenties in good health. Some clones in this sample may be carry-over from other donors' samples. Input material: naive CD4+ T cells from PBMCs. Subset: CD45RA+ positively selected. The chain couples TRBV27 to TRBJ2-5; 7 positions agree with TRBD2. CDR3 region: CASSLSGGKWETQYF. The DNA of the CDR3 is TGTGCCAGCAGTTTATCGGGGGGGAAGTGGGAGACCCAGTACTTC.